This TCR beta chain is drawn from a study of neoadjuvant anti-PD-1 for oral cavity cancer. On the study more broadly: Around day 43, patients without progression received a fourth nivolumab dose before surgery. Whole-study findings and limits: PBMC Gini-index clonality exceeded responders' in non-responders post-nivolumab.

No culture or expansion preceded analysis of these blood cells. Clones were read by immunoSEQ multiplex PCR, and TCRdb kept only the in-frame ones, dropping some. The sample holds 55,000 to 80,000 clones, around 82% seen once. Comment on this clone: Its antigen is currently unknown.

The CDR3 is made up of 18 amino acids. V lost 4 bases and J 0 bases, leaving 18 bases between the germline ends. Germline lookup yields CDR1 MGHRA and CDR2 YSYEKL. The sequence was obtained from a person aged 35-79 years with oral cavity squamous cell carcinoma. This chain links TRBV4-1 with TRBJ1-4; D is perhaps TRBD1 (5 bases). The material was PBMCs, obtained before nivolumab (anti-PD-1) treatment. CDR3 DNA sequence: TGCGCCAGCAGCCTTGACAGCCTGACTACGACAACTAATGAAAAACTGTTTTTT. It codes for CASSLDSLTTTTNEKLFF.